The clone carrying this T cell receptor (beta chain) was recorded a few times. The antigen is not known. These data come from a study of shared clonotypes between healthy human individuals. Whole-study findings and limits: An effect of sequencing depth on clonotype sharing among donors was expected. Relative to memory subsets, naive subsets generally showed larger estimated richness. In having few donors, the study represented limited genetic and exposure-history diversity.

Each replicate PCR on the sorted subsets used 200 to 250 ng DNA (around 30,000 T cell genomes). The assay was immunoSEQ multiplex PCR, and TCRdb's table has in-frame clones only and misses some. The sample consists of millions of clones, approximately 93% of them appearing once. The sequenced material came from naive CD4+ T cells from PBMCs. Subset defined: CD45RA+ positively selected. The sequence was collected from a man aged 18 to 35 in good health. Some clones in this sample may be carry-over from other donors' samples.

The CDR3: CASSVVRDTEAFF. CDR3 in DNA: TGTGCCAGCTCAGTCGTTCGGGACACTGAAGCTTTCTTT. This rearrangement joins TRBV18 to TRBJ1-1, with D uncertain. The CDR3 consists of 13 residues. Germline values: CDR1 KGHSH, CDR2 LQKENI. Trimming shortened V by 5 bases and J by 3 bases, and 10 bases separated the two germline ends.